This T cell receptor (beta chain) was recovered during a study of blood T cells in healthy people across ages. The CDR3 totals 16 residues. V was pared by 5 bases and J by 0 bases, with 12 bases of the junction left unmatched. Germline-derived CDR1 and CDR2 are SQVTM and ANQGSEA. Primed by a sample-barcoded 5' primer and a J-beta primer mix, a second PCR proceeded for about 7 to 11 cycles. MiXCR was run by TCRdb on the 5' RACE reads, yielding one entry per CDR3 protein. The table records 1.5 million to 1.9 million distinct CDR3 sequences, 42% of them present only once. This TCR was sampled from a woman aged 18-29 years in good health. Sequenced sample: blood. The V gene is TRBV29-1, the J gene TRBJ1-1; 7 bases are shared with TRBD1. For the CDR3, the DNA is TGCAGCGTTCACGAGGCCGGGACAGTTATGAACACTGAAGCTTTCTTT. This codes for CSVHEAGTVMNTEAFF. Looking up the rest from reference TRBV29-1 and TRBJ1-1 gives the full variable domain: SAVISQKPSRDICQRGTSLTIQCQVDSQVTMMFWYRQQPGQSLTLIATANQGSEATYESGFVIDKFPISRPNLTFSTLTVSNMSPEDSSIYLCSVHEAGTVMNTEAFFGQGTRLTVV.